These T cell receptor beta chains were read from a single sample in a study of T cells in tuberculosis. Method: immunoSEQ multiplex PCR; TCRdb's copy keeps in-frame clones and lacks some. This table has tens of thousands of clones, 81% appearing once. The sequenced material came from CD1b-GMM tetramer-negative cells sorted from PBMCs. The receptors come from an adult woman with latent tuberculosis. Each CDR3 is given with its conserved first and last residue. A D gene is named only where the DNA matches it firmly. Some rows have no size entry. The others give once, few or many, or a class for an expanded clone.

v_gene: TRBV7-9; j_gene: TRBJ2-7; abundance: NA; d_gene: TRBD1; CDR3nt: TGTGCCAGCAGCTTAGCAGGGGGCCGCGAGCAGTACTTC; CDR3aa: CASSLAGGREQYF
v_gene: TRBV15; j_gene: TRBJ1-1; abundance: NA; d_gene: TRBD1; CDR3nt: TGTGCCACCAGCAGAGGGGGGATCTATGGACAGGGATTAGAAAGGACTGAAGCTTTCTTT; CDR3aa: CATSRGGIYGQGLERTEAFF
v_gene: TRBV6-1; j_gene: TRBJ2-3; abundance: NA; d_gene: NA; CDR3nt: TGTGCCAGCAGTGAAGTTGGGACAACCTCTAGCACAGATACGCAGTATTTT; CDR3aa: CASSEVGTTSSTDTQYF
v_gene: TRBV5-6; j_gene: TRBJ1-2; abundance: NA; d_gene: TRBD1; CDR3nt: TGTGCCAGCAGCGAGACAGGGGCTGTTGGCTACACCTTC; CDR3aa: CASSETGAVGYTF
v_gene: TRBV9; j_gene: TRBJ2-3; abundance: NA; d_gene: TRBD2; CDR3nt: TGTGCCAGCAGACCTAGCGGGAGGCCAGACGATACGCAGTATTTT; CDR3aa: CASRPSGRPDDTQYF
v_gene: TRBV15; j_gene: TRBJ2-3; abundance: NA; d_gene: NA; CDR3nt: TGTGCCACCAGGTGGGCCTTTCACTTGAGCACAGATACGCAGTATTTT; CDR3aa: CATRWAFHLSTDTQYF
v_gene: TRBV11-3; j_gene: TRBJ2-3; abundance: NA; d_gene: TRBD2; CDR3nt: TGTGCCAGCACCCAGGGCCGGGGGGGGAATACGCAGTATTTT; CDR3aa: CASTQGRGGNTQYF
v_gene: TRBV2; j_gene: TRBJ1-5; abundance: once; d_gene: NA; CDR3nt: TGTGCCAGCAGTGGCCGCAGGGAGGGATATCAGCCCCAGCATTTT; CDR3aa: CASSGRREGYQPQHF
v_gene: TRBV6-4; j_gene: TRBJ2-7; abundance: few; d_gene: TRBD1; CDR3nt: TGTGCCAGCAGCTTGGACAGGGGCGAGGAGCAGTACTTC; CDR3aa: CASSLDRGEEQYF
v_gene: TRBV5-1; j_gene: TRBJ2-1; abundance: few; d_gene: TRBD2; CDR3nt: TGCGCCAGCAGCGGAACGGGAGGGCTGGGCAATGAGCAGTTCTTC; CDR3aa: CASSGTGGLGNEQFF
v_gene: TRBV6-1; j_gene: TRBJ1-1; abundance: NA; d_gene: NA; CDR3nt: TGTGCCAGCAGTGAAGCAGGAGCCAACACTGAAGCTTTCTTT; CDR3aa: CASSEAGANTEAFF
v_gene: TRBV7-9; j_gene: TRBJ1-6; abundance: NA; d_gene: NA; CDR3nt: TGTGCCAGCAGCTTAAGAGACAGTGGGAATTCACCCCTCCACTTT; CDR3aa: CASSLRDSGNSPLHF
v_gene: TRBV7-2; j_gene: TRBJ2-2; abundance: NA; d_gene: TRBD2; CDR3nt: TGTGCCAGCAGCCCACTTTCCGGGGGGGCTATCACCGGGGAGCTGTTTTTT; CDR3aa: CASSPLSGGAITGELFF
v_gene: TRBV5-1; j_gene: TRBJ1-1; abundance: NA; d_gene: TRBD1; CDR3nt: TGCGCCAGCAGCGACCAGGGGGCCGGTGGCACTGAAGCTTTCTTT; CDR3aa: CASSDQGAGGTEAFF
v_gene: TRBV9; j_gene: TRBJ2-7; abundance: NA; d_gene: NA; CDR3nt: TGTGCCAGCAGCCTCAGGGGGGACACCTCCTACGAGCAGTACTTC; CDR3aa: CASSLRGDTSYEQYF
v_gene: TRBV6-6; j_gene: TRBJ2-7; abundance: NA; d_gene: NA; CDR3nt: TGTGCCAGCAGTTACGGGGAGGTCTACGAGCAGTACTTC; CDR3aa: CASSYGEVYEQYF
v_gene: TRBV28; j_gene: TRBJ1-2; abundance: NA; d_gene: NA; CDR3nt: TGTGCCAGCAGACCCCCGACAGTCGGGTACGGCTACACCTTC; CDR3aa: CASRPPTVGYGYTF
v_gene: TRBV7-3; j_gene: TRBJ2-3; abundance: NA; d_gene: TRBD2; CDR3nt: TGTGCCAGCAGCCTGGGCGGGGGGTTATCGGGTGATACGCAGTATTTT; CDR3aa: CASSLGGGLSGDTQYF
v_gene: TRBV19; j_gene: TRBJ2-6; abundance: NA; d_gene: NA; CDR3nt: TGTGCCAGTAGTAGGGGGGGCCCTGGGGCCAACGTCCTGACTTTC; CDR3aa: CASSRGGPGANVLTF
v_gene: TRBV7-2; j_gene: TRBJ2-3; abundance: NA; d_gene: NA; CDR3nt: TGTGCCAGCACCTCCAGGAGCACAGATACGCAGTATTTT; CDR3aa: CASTSRSTDTQYF
v_gene: TRBV27; j_gene: TRBJ2-2; abundance: NA; d_gene: TRBD1; CDR3nt: TGTGCCAGCAGTCCAGGGACAGGGTCTACTAAGCTGTTTTTT; CDR3aa: CASSPGTGSTKLFF